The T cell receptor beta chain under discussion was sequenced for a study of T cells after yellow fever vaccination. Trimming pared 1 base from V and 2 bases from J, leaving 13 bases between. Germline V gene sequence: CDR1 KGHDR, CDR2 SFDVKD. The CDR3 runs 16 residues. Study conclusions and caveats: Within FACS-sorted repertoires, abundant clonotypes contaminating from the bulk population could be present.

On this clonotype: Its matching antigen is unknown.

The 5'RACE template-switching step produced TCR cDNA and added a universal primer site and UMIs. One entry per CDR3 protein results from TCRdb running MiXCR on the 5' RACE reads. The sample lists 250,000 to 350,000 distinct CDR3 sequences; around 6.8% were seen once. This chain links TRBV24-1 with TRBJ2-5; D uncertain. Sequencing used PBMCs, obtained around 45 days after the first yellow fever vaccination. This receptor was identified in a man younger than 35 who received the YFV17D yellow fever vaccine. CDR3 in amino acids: CATSDLSIGSQETQYF. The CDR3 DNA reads TGTGCCACCAGTGATTTAAGTATCGGCTCACAAGAGACCCAGTACTTC.